The 23 T cell receptor beta chains below were found in one sample sequenced in a study of blood T cell repertoires in COVID-19. Sequencing used immunoSEQ multiplex PCR; TCRdb keeps in-frame clones, though not all of them. The table shows just over 95,000 clones, with less than 95% occurring only once. The material sequenced was peripheral blood. These receptors originate from a man in his sixties with acute or convalescent COVID-19.

The V and J genes are TRBV19 and TRBJ1-2; 7 bases are shared with TRBD1. J was trimmed by 2 bases and V by 10 bases; bases with no gene match: 7. The CDR3 has 13 residues. Germline values: CDR1 LNHDA, CDR2 SQIVND (reference sequence). The CDR3, as DNA: TGTGCCATCCGGGACAGTTGGAACTATGGCTACACCTTC. It specifies CAIRDSWNYGYTF.

This chain uses TRBV7-2 with TRBJ2-3; possibly TRBD2 for D (5 bases). The V gene's germline CDR1 is SGHTA and CDR2 FQGNSA. This CDR3 is 15 amino acids long. V gave up 5 bases and J gave up 7 bases, with 19 bases separating them. CDR3 bases: TGTGCCAGCAGCCCGGACTCTTTGGACGGGAATACGCAGTATTTT. Protein sequence: CASSPDSLDGNTQYF. Full variable domain (rest looked up from reference TRBV7-2 and TRBJ2-3): GAGVSQSPSNKVTEKGKDVELRCDPISGHTALYWYRQSLGQGLEFLIYFQGNSAPDKSGLPSDRFSAERTGGSVSTLTIQRTQQEDSAVYLCASSPDSLDGNTQYFGPGTRLTVL.

This clone was seen once. V gene TRBV3-1 (or the pseudogene TRBV3-2) combines with J gene TRBJ1-3; D is undetermined. Germline CDR1 LGHDT, CDR2 YNNKEL (reference sequence). The ends were cut back, 0 bases at V and 3 bases at J, with 6 bases in the middle. This CDR3 has 14 residues. In nucleotides, the CDR3 is TGTGCCAGCAGCCAAGAGTTCCTTGGAAACACCATATATTTT. Encoded protein: CASSQEFLGNTIYF.

The chain is built from TRBV6-5 and TRBJ1-1; weak D call: TRBD1 (5 bases). V lost 7 bases to trimming and J lost 1 base, with 16 bases between them. This CDR3 is 15 amino acids long. Germline V gene lookup returns CDR1 MNHEY and CDR2 SVGAGI. In DNA, the CDR3 is TGTGCCAGCACCCCGGCGGGGCTCGGGAACACTGAAGCTTTCTTT. This codes for CASTPAGLGNTEAFF.

This chain uses TRBV19 with TRBJ2-5; 7 nucleotides line up with TRBD1. The trim removed 5 bases at V and 3 bases at J, leaving 3 bases unmatched. This CDR3 is built from 13 residues. Germline values: CDR1 LNHDA, CDR2 SQIVND (reference sequence). The CDR3 coding sequence is TGTGCCAGTAGTCGGGACAGCGAAGAGACCCAGTACTTC. This codes for CASSRDSEETQYF.

This rearrangement joins TRBV18 to TRBJ1-2, with a possible D match to TRBD1 (5 bases). This CDR3 comprises 15 residues. V was pared by 3 bases and J by 3 bases, with 14 bases between. Germline assignment: CDR1 KGHSH and CDR2 LQKENI. The CDR3 nucleotides read TGTGCCAGCTCACCCCCCCCGGGGGAGGACTATGGCTACACCTTC. This sequence encodes CASSPPPGEDYGYTF.

The chain couples TRBV19 to TRBJ1-2; a possible D gene is TRBD1 (5 bases). The germline V and J ends were trimmed by 3 bases and 3 bases, with 11 bases remaining between them. Germline assignment: CDR1 LNHDA and CDR2 SQIVND (reference sequence). The CDR3 loop spans 14 amino acids. CDR3 loop: CASSIGHPYYGYTF. The CDR3 bases are TGTGCCAGTAGTATCGGACACCCATACTATGGCTACACCTTC.

This clone appeared once. This chain links TRBV3-1 (or the pseudogene TRBV3-2) with TRBJ1-3, with a possible D match to TRBD1 (5 bases). This CDR3 is built from 16 residues. The ends were cut back, 3 bases at V and 2 bases at J, with 14 bases in the middle. Looked up from germline, CDR1 is LGHDT and CDR2 is YNNKEL (reference sequence). The CDR3 here is CASSHVSGTTGNTIYF. Here the CDR3 DNA reads TGTGCCAGCAGCCATGTTTCAGGGACTACTGGAAACACCATATATTTT.

This chain connects TRBV5-1 to TRBJ2-1; D ambiguous. There are 13 residues in the CDR3. Germline assignment: CDR1 SGHRS and CDR2 YFSETQ. Between the trimmed V and J ends, which lost 1 base and 4 bases, there was a span of 6 bases. The CDR3 loop reads CASSLMRYNEQFF. Here the CDR3 DNA reads TGCGCCAGCAGCTTGATGAGGTACAATGAGCAGTTCTTC.

The genes are TRBV10-2 and TRBJ1-2, with 9 bases matching TRBD1. This CDR3 has 15 amino acids. Germline V lookup: CDR1 WSHSY, CDR2 SAAADI. J gave up 7 bases and V 4 bases, and 10 bases lay outside the gene matches. The DNA for the CDR3 is TGCGCCAGCAGTGTTGTGGGACAGGGAGTGGGTGGCTACACCTTC. It is translated as CASSVVGQGVGGYTF.

The V call is TRBV19, the J call TRBJ2-5; TRBD2 matches 7 bases. The CDR3 contains 17 residues. With V trimmed by 2 bases and J by 0 bases, 9 bases remained unmatched. Germline assignment: CDR1 LNHDA and CDR2 SQIVND (reference sequence). The CDR3 DNA follows: TGTGCCAGTAGTATATTAGGAGCGGGGACGTACCAAGAGACCCAGTACTTC. This gives the protein CASSILGAGTYQETQYF.

J is TRBJ1-3 and V is TRBV30, with D possibly matching TRBD1 (5 bases). The CDR3 runs 14 residues. Deletions cut 3 bases from V and 9 bases from J, with 18 bases between. Germline CDR1 is GTSNPN and CDR2 is SVGIG (reference sequence). CDR3 protein: CAWSHGGSGRTIYF. Here the CDR3 DNA reads TGTGCCTGGAGCCACGGGGGGTCAGGTCGCACCATATATTTT.

This chain uses TRBV5-1 with TRBJ1-2; tentative D call: TRBD1 (6 bases). Germline CDR1 reads SGHRS; CDR2 reads YFSETQ. This CDR3 region has 16 residues. V was pared by 4 bases and J by 6 bases, with 22 bases between. CDR3 region: CASSAIWQGRVDGYTF. DNA of the CDR3: TGCGCCAGCAGCGCGATCTGGCAGGGGCGAGTGGATGGCTACACCTTC.

The J gene is TRBJ1-2, the V gene TRBV6-5; 8 nucleotides align to TRBD1. Germline CDR1 reads MNHEY; CDR2 reads SVGAGI. The CDR3 is made up of 13 amino acids. V gave up 5 bases and J gave up 3 bases; unmatched junction bases: 2. The CDR3 bases are TGTGCCAGCAGTAGGGACAGGTACTATGGCTACACCTTC. Protein sequence: CASSRDRYYGYTF.

The chain has TRBV5-1 and TRBJ1-2; 7 bases line up with TRBD1. The trim removed 2 bases at V and 0 bases at J, leaving 1 base unmatched. The germline V gene has CDR1 SGHRS and CDR2 YFSETQ. The CDR3 has 14 residues. The CDR3 bases are TGCGCCAGCAGCTTACAGGGGACTAACTATGGCTACACCTTC. The encoded protein is CASSLQGTNYGYTF.

The chain recombines TRBV6-5 with TRBJ2-1; D remains ambiguous. V dropped 6 bases and J dropped 3 bases, with 15 bases sitting between them. There are 15 residues in the CDR3. CDR1 and CDR2 (germline): MNHEY, SVGAGI. CDR3 in DNA: TGTGCCAGCAGCCCCGACAAAAACATCTACAATGAGCAGTTCTTC. It encodes CASSPDKNIYNEQFF.

V usage is TRBV6-5 and J usage is TRBJ1-6; D is possibly TRBD1 (5 bases). This CDR3 comprises 13 residues. V lost 6 bases and J 6 bases, leaving 9 bases between the germline ends. CDR1 and CDR2 from the germline V gene are MNHEY and SVGAGI. In nucleotides, the CDR3 is TGTGCCAGCAGCCGACAGTCTAATTCACCCCTCCACTTT. Its translation is CASSRQSNSPLHF.

This clone was seen just once. The chain joins TRBV20-1 to TRBJ2-1, with 10 bases that match TRBD2. J was trimmed by 5 bases and V by 3 bases; bases with no gene match: 7. CDR3 length: 15 residues. The germline V gene has CDR1 DFQATT and CDR2 SNEGSKA (reference sequence). Written as DNA, the CDR3 is TGCAGTGCTAGTAGAGCGGGGGGGCGAAACAATGAGCAGTTCTTC. It translates to CSASRAGGRNNEQFF.

Here the CDR3 reads CASTLNLNTEAFF. CDR3 sequence (DNA): TGTGCCAGCACTCTGAACTTAAACACTGAAGCTTTCTTT. V and J are TRBV6-5 and TRBJ1-1, with D unresolved. V was pared by 7 bases and J by 2 bases, with 11 bases between. The germline V gene encodes CDR1 MNHEY and CDR2 SVGAGI. CDR3 size: 13 residues.

This rearrangement joins TRBV5-1 to TRBJ1-1; D is undetermined. Germline loops: CDR1 SGHRS, CDR2 YFSETQ. Deletions cut 2 bases from V and 1 base from J, with 6 bases between. This CDR3 is built from 13 residues. CDR3 loop: CASSFAENTEAFF. The CDR3 nucleotides are TGCGCCAGCAGCTTTGCGGAGAACACTGAAGCTTTCTTT. The full variable domain, rest sourced from reference TRBV5-1 and TRBJ1-1, is KAGVTQTPRYLIKTRGQQVTLSCSPISGHRSVSWYQQTPGQGLQFLFEYFSETQRNKGNFPGRFSGRQFSNSRSEMNVSTLELGDSALYLCASSFAENTEAFFGQGTRLTVV.

This clone was counted a single time. The rearrangement joins TRBV9 to TRBJ2-3; the match to TRBD1 covers 7 bases. The CDR3 length is 16 residues. V lost 4 bases to trimming and J lost 5 bases; unmatched junction nucleotides: 13. Germline V lookup: CDR1 SGDLS, CDR2 YYNGEE. Here the CDR3 DNA reads TGTGCCAGCAGCTCCCTTCGGACAGGAGGAAAAGATACGCAGTATTTT. It encodes CASSSLRTGGKDTQYF. Based on the CDR3 plus reference TRBV9 and TRBJ2-3, the full variable domain is DSGVTQTPKHLITATGQRVTLRCSPRSGDLSVYWYQQSLDQGLQFLIQYYNGEERAKGNILERFSAQQFPDLHSELNLSSLELGDSALYFCASSSLRTGGKDTQYFGPGTRLTVL.

V gene TRBV7-2 combines with J gene TRBJ2-3; perhaps TRBD2 as D (5 bases). Germline CDR1 is SGHTA and CDR2 is FQGNSA. Trimming took 5 bases from V and 6 from J, leaving 15 bases between them. The CDR3 loop spans 14 amino acids. The CDR3 bases are TGTGCCAGCAGCCAAGGGCCGTCGGGGGATACGCAGTATTTT. Translation: CASSQGPSGDTQYF. Variable domain in full (rest from reference TRBV7-2 and TRBJ2-3): GAGVSQSPSNKVTEKGKDVELRCDPISGHTALYWYRQSLGQGLEFLIYFQGNSAPDKSGLPSDRFSAERTGGSVSTLTIQRTQQEDSAVYLCASSQGPSGDTQYFGPGTRLTVL.

The chain has TRBV5-4 and TRBJ2-5; TRBD2 matches 12 bases. V trimming: 0 bases; J trimming: 5 bases; junction bases outside the gene matches: 11. Germline V gene lookup returns CDR1 SGHNT and CDR2 YYREEE (reference sequence). The CDR3 loop spans 18 amino acids. CDR3 DNA sequence: TGTGCCAGCAGCTTGGTAGCGTCTAGCGGGGGGGCGGACGAGACCCAGTACTTC. Its translation: CASSLVASSGGADETQYF.